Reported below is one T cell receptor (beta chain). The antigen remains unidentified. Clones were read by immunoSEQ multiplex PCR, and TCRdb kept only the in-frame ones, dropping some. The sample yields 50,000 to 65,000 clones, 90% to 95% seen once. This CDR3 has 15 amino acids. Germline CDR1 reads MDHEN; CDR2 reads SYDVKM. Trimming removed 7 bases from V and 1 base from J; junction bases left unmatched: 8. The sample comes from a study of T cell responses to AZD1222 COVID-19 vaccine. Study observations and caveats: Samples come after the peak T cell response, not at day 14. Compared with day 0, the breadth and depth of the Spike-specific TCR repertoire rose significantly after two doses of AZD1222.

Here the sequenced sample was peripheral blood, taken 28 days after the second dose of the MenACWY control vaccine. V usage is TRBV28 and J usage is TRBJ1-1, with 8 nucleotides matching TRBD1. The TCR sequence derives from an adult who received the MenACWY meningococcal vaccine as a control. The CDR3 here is CASKPGTGWNTEAFF. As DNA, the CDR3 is TGTGCCAGCAAACCCGGGACAGGTTGGAACACTGAAGCTTTCTTT.